A single T cell receptor beta chain is shown here with its context. Its cognate antigen is unknown. The data derive from a study of cytomegalovirus exposure and HLA in healthy donors. A multiplex PCR was run with 60 Vbeta primers and 13 Jbeta primers. Here immunoSEQ multiplex PCR was the method, and the copy in TCRdb shows in-frame clones only, minus some. The sample shows around 150,000 clones, around 72% of them seen only once. Study-wide points: As a later analysis revealed, most CMV-associated TCR beta chains appeared HLA-restricted.

The CDR3 contains 14 residues. V lost 5 bases and J lost 6, with 12 bases in between. CDR1 is SGDLS and CDR2 is YYNGEE in the germline V gene. Sequencing was done on a sample of PBMCs. The clonotype originates from a man aged 50-60 years in good health and CMV-seronegative. The genes are TRBV9 and TRBJ1-6; tentatively, D is TRBD1 (6 bases). CDR3 protein: CASSPGQLNSPLHF. The CDR3 DNA reads as TGTGCCAGCAGTCCGGGACAACTTAATTCACCCCTCCACTTT.